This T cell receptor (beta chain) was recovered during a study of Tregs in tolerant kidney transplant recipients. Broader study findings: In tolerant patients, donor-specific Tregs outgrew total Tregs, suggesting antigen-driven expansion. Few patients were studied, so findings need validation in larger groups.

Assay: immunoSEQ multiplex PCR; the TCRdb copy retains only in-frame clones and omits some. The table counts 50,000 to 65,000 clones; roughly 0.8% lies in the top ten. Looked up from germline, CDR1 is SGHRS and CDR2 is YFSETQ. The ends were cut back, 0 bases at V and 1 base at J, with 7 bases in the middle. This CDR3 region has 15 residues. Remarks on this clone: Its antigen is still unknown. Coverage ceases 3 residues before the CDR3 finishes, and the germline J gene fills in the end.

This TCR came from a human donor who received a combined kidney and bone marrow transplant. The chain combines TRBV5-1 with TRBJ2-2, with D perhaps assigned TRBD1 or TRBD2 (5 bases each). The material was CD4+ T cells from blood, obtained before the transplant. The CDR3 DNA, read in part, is TGCGCCAGCAGCTTGGAGGGGAGGAACACCGGGGAG. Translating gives CASSLEGRNTGE. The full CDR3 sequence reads CASSLEGRNTGELFF.